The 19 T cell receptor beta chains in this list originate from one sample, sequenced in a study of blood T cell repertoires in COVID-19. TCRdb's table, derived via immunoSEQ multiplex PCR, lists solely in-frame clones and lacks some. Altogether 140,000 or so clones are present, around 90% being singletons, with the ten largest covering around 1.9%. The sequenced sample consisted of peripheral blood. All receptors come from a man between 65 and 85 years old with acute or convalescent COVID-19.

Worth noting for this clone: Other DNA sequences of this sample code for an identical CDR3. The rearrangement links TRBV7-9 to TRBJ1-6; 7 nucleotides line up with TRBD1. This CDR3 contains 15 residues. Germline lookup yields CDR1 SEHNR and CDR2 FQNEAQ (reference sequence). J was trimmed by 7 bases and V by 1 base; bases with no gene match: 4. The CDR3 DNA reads TGTGCCAGCAGCTTAGGGGGGACAGAAAATTCACCCCTCCACTTT. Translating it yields CASSLGGTENSPLHF. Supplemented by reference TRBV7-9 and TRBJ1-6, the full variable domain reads DTGVSQNPRHKITKRGQNVTFRCDPISEHNRLYWYRQTLGQGPEFLTYFQNEAQLEKSRLLSDRFSAERPKGSFSTLEIQRTEQGDSAMYLCASSLGGTENSPLHFGNGTRLTVT.

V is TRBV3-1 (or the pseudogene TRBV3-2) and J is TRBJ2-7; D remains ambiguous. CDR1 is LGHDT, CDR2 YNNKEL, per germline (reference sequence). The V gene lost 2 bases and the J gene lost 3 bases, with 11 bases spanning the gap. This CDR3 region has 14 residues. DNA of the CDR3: TGTGCCAGCAGCCAATGGCAGGTGGTCTACGAGCAGTACTTC. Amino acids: CASSQWQVVYEQYF.

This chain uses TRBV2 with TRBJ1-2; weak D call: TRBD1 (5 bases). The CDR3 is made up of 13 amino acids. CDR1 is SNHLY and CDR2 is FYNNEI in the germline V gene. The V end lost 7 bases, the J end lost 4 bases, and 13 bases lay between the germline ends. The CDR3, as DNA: TGTGCCAGCAAACCAGACAGCTTCTATGGCTACACCTTC. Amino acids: CASKPDSFYGYTF.

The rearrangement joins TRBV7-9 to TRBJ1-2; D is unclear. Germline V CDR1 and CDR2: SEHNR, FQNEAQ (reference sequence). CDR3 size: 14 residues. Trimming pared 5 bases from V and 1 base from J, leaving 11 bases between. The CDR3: CASSPSGNNYGYTF. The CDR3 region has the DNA TGTGCCAGCAGCCCCTCCGGGAATAACTATGGCTACACCTTC.

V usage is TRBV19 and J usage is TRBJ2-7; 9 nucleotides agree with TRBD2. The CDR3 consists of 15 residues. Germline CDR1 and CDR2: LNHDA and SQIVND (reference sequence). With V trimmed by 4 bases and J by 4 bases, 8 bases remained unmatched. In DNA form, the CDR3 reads TGTGCCAGTAGTACGATAAGCGGGGGGCGGTACGAGCAGTACTTC. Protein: CASSTISGGRYEQYF.

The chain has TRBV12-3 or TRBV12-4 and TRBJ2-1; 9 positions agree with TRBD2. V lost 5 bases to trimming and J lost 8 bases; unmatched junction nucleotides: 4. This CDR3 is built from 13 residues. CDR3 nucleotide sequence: TGTGCCAGCAGTCGCGGGGGGGCCTATGAGCAGTTCTTC. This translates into CASSRGGAYEQFF.

The CDR3 sequence is CASRSTLSNQPQHF. CDR3 DNA: TGTGCCAGCAGGAGCACGCTAAGCAATCAGCCCCAGCATTTT. The chain links TRBV6-5 to TRBJ1-5; no clear D. The germline V gene has CDR1 MNHEY and CDR2 SVGAGI. The CDR3 is 14 residues long. Trimming pared 6 bases from V and 1 base from J, leaving 10 bases between.

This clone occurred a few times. The chain's CDR3 is CAWIPLGEDEQYF. In DNA form, the CDR3 reads TGTGCCTGGATCCCATTAGGGGAGGACGAGCAGTACTTC. The chain recombines TRBV30 with TRBJ2-7; the D gene is possibly TRBD2 (6 bases). V shed 4 bases and J shed 5 bases, with 15 bases lying between them. The CDR3 is 13 residues long. Germline V gives CDR1 GTSNPN, CDR2 SVGIG (reference sequence).

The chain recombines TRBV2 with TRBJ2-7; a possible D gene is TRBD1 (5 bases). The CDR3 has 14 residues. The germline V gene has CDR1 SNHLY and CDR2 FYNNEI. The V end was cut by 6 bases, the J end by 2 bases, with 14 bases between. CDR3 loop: CASSSSQTAYEQYF. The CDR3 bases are TGTGCCAGCAGCTCATCTCAGACAGCCTACGAGCAGTACTTC.

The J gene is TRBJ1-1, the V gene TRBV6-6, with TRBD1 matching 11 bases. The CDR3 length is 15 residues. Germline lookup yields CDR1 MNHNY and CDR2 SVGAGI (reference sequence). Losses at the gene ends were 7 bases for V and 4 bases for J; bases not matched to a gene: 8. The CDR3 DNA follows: TGTGCCAGCAAAATTGGACAGGGGGCGCCCACTGAAGCTTTCTTT. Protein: CASKIGQGAPTEAFF.

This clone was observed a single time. CDR3 loop: CASSLSTGIYTEAFF. CDR3 DNA sequence: TGCGCCAGCAGCTTGTCAACAGGGATTTACACTGAAGCTTTCTTT. The chain carries TRBV5-1 and TRBJ1-1; perhaps TRBD1 as D (6 bases). CDR3 length equals 15 residues. Germline-derived CDR1 and CDR2 are SGHRS and YFSETQ. Trimming removed 1 base at V and 3 bases at J, with 13 bases between.

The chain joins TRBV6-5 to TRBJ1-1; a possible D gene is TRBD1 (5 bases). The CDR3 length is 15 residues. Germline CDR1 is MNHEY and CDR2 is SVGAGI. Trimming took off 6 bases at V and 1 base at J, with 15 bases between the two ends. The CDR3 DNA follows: TGTGCCAGCAGCAACCAGGGAGCGGGGAACACTGAAGCTTTCTTT. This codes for CASSNQGAGNTEAFF.

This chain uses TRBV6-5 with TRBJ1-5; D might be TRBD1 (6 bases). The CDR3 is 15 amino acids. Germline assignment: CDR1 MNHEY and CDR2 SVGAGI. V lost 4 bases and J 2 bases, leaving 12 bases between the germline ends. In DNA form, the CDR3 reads TGTGCCAGCAGTTTTACAGGGATTCGCAATCAGCCCCAGCATTTT. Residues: CASSFTGIRNQPQHF.

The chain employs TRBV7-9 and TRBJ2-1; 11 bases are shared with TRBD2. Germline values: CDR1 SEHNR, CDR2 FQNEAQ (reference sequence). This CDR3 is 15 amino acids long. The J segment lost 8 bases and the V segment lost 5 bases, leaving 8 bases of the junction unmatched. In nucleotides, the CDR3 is TGTGCCAGCAGCCCCCGGACTAGCGGGTACTATGAGCAGTTCTTC. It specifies CASSPRTSGYYEQFF.

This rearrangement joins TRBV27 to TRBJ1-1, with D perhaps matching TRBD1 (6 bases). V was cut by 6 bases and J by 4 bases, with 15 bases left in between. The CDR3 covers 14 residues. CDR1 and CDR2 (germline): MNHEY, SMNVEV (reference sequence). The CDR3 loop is CASRKTGIGTEAFF. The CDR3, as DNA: TGTGCCAGCAGGAAAACAGGGATTGGCACTGAAGCTTTCTTT.

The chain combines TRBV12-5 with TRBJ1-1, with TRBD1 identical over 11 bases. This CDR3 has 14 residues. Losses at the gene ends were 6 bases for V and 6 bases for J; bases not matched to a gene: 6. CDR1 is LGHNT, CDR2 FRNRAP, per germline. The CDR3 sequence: CASGRGDRGAEAFF. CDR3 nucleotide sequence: TGTGCTAGTGGCCGTGGGGACAGGGGGGCTGAAGCTTTCTTT.

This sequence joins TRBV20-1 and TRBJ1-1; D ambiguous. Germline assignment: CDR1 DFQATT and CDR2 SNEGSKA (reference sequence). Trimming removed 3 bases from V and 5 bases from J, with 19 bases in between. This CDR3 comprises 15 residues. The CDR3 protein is CSASDPGGARTEAFF. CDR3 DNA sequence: TGCAGTGCTAGTGATCCTGGCGGAGCGAGAACTGAAGCTTTCTTT.

The CDR3 reads CASSLFAVMNTEAFF. The CDR3 DNA reads as TGTGCCAGCAGCTTGTTCGCAGTCATGAACACTGAAGCTTTCTTT. This chain uses TRBV5-8 with TRBJ1-1; D remains ambiguous. Germline V gives CDR1 SGHTS, CDR2 YDEGEE. The germline V and J ends were trimmed by 1 base and 0 bases, with 10 bases remaining between them. This CDR3 contains 15 residues. Full variable domain (missing parts from reference TRBV5-8 and TRBJ1-1): EAGVTQSPTHLIKTRGQQATLRCSPISGHTSVYWYQQALGLGLQFLLWYDEGEERNRGNFPPRFSGRQFPNYSSELNVNALELEDSALYLCASSLFAVMNTEAFFGQGTRLTVV.

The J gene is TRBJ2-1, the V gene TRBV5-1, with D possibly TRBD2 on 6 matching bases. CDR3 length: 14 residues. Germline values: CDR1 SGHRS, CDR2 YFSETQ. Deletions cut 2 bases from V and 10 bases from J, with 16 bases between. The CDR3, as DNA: TGCGCCAGCAGCTTCGGGGGTCCTGAGGGAGAGCAGTTCTTC. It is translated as CASSFGGPEGEQFF.